The next 7 T cell receptor beta chains were all read from a single sample in a study of blood T cells in healthy people across ages. Then a second PCR, running about 6 to 12 cycles, was carried out with a sample-barcoded 5' primer and a J-beta primer mix. TCRdb independently ran MiXCR on the 5' RACE reads; one entry per CDR3 protein. This sample has around 1.5 million distinct CDR3 sequences, with approximately 60% found just once. The sample comprised blood. These receptors all stem from a man aged 18 to 29 in good health.

The chain has TRBV7-2 and TRBJ2-7, with 9 bases identical to TRBD1. The CDR3 has 14 amino acids. The junction had 7 bases not matched to a gene; V was cut back by 5 bases and J by 5 bases. Germline assignment: CDR1 SGHTA and CDR2 FQGNSA. CDR3 DNA sequence: TGTGCCAGCAGCCCCACAGGGGGCTACGACGAGCAGTACTTC. Its translation is CASSPTGGYDEQYF.

V gene TRBV7-2 combines with J gene TRBJ2-7; 8 bases map to TRBD1. Germline V gene lookup returns CDR1 SGHTA and CDR2 FQGNSA. Trimming at V came to 5 bases and at J to 5 bases, leaving 11 bases not matched to a gene. The CDR3 consists of 15 residues. CDR3 DNA sequence: TGTGCCAGCAGCCCCCCTTTGACAGGGGTCCACGAGCAGTACTTC. This translates into CASSPPLTGVHEQYF.

The chain recombines TRBV20-1 with TRBJ2-1; TRBD2 agrees at 13 bases. The CDR3 length is 17 residues. V dropped 4 bases and J dropped 3; count of bases not matched to a gene: 9. In germline, CDR1 is DFQATT, CDR2 SNEGSKA (reference sequence). In nucleotides, the CDR3 is TGCAGTGCTAAACTAGCGGGGGGGATTATTGGCTACAATGAGCAGTTCTTC. It specifies CSAKLAGGIIGYNEQFF.

This clonotype was counted between two and nine times. The rearrangement links TRBV20-1 to TRBJ2-2, with a weak D call TRBD1 (6 bases). Germline CDR1 and CDR2: DFQATT and SNEGSKA (reference sequence). Trimming pared 5 bases from V and 4 bases from J, leaving 8 bases between. This CDR3 region has 12 residues. This chain's CDR3 is CSAYRVTGELFF. For the CDR3, the DNA is TGCAGTGCTTACAGGGTCACCGGGGAGCTGTTTTTT.

The CDR3 DNA follows: TGTGCCAGCAGTGGGCCCCGGTACAATGAGCAGTTCTTC. It is translated as CASSGPRYNEQFF. The V call is TRBV12-3 or TRBV12-4, the J call TRBJ2-1; no clear D. The V and J ends lost 5 bases and 4 bases respectively, with 9 bases between them. The CDR3 length is 13 residues.

This clonotype showed up just a few times. The V and J genes are TRBV20-1 and TRBJ1-4; D perhaps matches TRBD1 (5 bases). This CDR3 has 13 amino acids. Trimming took 3 bases from V and 7 from J, leaving 12 bases between them. Germline V gene data show CDR1 as DFQATT and CDR2 as SNEGSKA (reference sequence). CDR3 in amino acids: CSARDKGIEKLFF. The CDR3 bases are TGCAGTGCTAGGGACAAGGGGATTGAAAAACTGTTTTTT.

This clonotype was counted only a few times. The V gene is TRBV4-1, the J gene TRBJ2-3, with 9 bases lining up with TRBD2. The germline V gene has CDR1 MGHRA and CDR2 YSYEKL. V lost 2 bases, J lost 4 bases, and 4 bases stayed unmatched. The CDR3 spans 15 residues. The CDR3 DNA is TGCGCCAGCAGCCAAACGGGACTAGCACCAGATACGCAGTATTTT. It yields the protein CASSQTGLAPDTQYF.